What follows are 22 T cell receptor beta chains derived from one specimen sequenced in a study of Graves' ophthalmopathy and Graves' hyperthyroidism. RNA transcripts yielded amplified TCR beta CDR3 regions. HTBI primers primed a first-round RT-PCR, and a second-round multiplex PCR followed. TCRdb independently ran MiXCR on the multiplex PCR reads; one entry per CDR3 protein. The top ten hold 3% to 3.5% of the sample, which has about 660,000 distinct CDR3 sequences, just over 40% seen once. Input material: peripheral blood. These receptors were collected from an adult man with Graves' ophthalmopathy.

This clonotype was recorded at least ten times. V and J are TRBV7-2 and TRBJ1-5; tentative D call: TRBD1 (6 bases). Trimming shortened V by 4 bases and J by 6 bases, and 22 bases separated the two germline ends. CDR3 size: 17 residues. Germline assignment: CDR1 SGHTA and CDR2 FQGNSA. As DNA, the CDR3 is TGTGCCAGCAGCTCCACCGGGCGGGGGCAACTTAGTCAGCCCCAGCATTTT. It encodes CASSSTGRGQLSQPQHF.

This clonotype was recorded many times. V gene TRBV7-3 combines with J gene TRBJ1-5; no reliable D call. V was clipped by 7 bases and J by 2 bases, with 12 bases between them. The CDR3 spans 14 residues. Germline assignment: CDR1 SGHTA and CDR2 FQGTGA. The DNA of the CDR3 is TGTGCCAGCATCGGTAAGAGGGGCAATCAGCCCCAGCATTTT. Its protein is CASIGKRGNQPQHF.

This clonotype appeared many times. The chain combines TRBV7-6 with TRBJ1-3; 9 bases are shared with TRBD1. The CDR3 spans 18 residues. Germline-derived CDR1 and CDR2 are SGHVS and FNYEAQ. J gave up 2 bases and V 1 base, and 9 bases lay outside the gene matches. Here the CDR3 reads CASSLEGQGSRTGNTIYF. The DNA for the CDR3 is TGTGCCAGCAGCTTAGAAGGACAGGGGTCACGGACTGGAAACACCATATATTTT.

This clonotype has ten or more counts. The rearrangement joins TRBV10-3 to TRBJ1-2; TRBD1 aligns across 7 bases. The ends lost 8 bases at V and 3 bases at J; junction bases unmatched: 3. CDR3 size: 12 residues. Germline values: CDR1 ENHRY, CDR2 SYGVKD. The CDR3, as DNA: TGTGCCATCCAGGGGGGGCACTATGGCTACACCTTC. Translating gives CAIQGGHYGYTF.

As concerns this clonotype: One base away lies a much larger clone, so this may be a sequencing read error. V gene TRBV10-3 combines with J gene TRBJ2-2; D may be TRBD1 or TRBD2 (5 bases each). The CDR3 contains 10 residues. Per germline, CDR1 ENHRY and CDR2 SYGVKD. V was shortened by 10 bases and J by 11 bases, with 11 bases between the two germline ends. For the CDR3, the DNA is TGTGCCAGCGGGCGGACAGAGCTGTTTTTT. This sequence encodes CASGRTELFF.

This clonotype showed up just a few times. The V gene is TRBV14, the J gene TRBJ2-2, with a weak D call TRBD2 (6 bases). V was pared by 3 bases and J by 5 bases, with 10 bases between. Germline V CDR1 and CDR2: SGHDN, FVKESK. The CDR3 is 14 amino acids. The CDR3 DNA is TGTGCCAGCAGCCATTGGGGGGAGACCGGGGAGCTGTTTTTT. This gives the protein CASSHWGETGELFF.

The chain combines TRBV19 with TRBJ1-1; 7 positions agree with TRBD1. CDR1 and CDR2 (germline): LNHDA, SQIVND (reference sequence). The CDR3 consists of 14 residues. With V trimmed by 6 bases and J by 0 bases, 4 bases remained unmatched. Written as DNA, the CDR3 is TGTGCCAGTAGGAGAGGGACAGTGAACACTGAAGCTTTCTTT. This sequence encodes CASRRGTVNTEAFF.

Many counts were recorded for this clonotype. The chain links TRBV9 to TRBJ2-2; D is unclear. The CDR3 contains 13 residues. The germline V and J ends were trimmed by 1 base and 7 bases, with 8 bases remaining between them. Looked up from germline, CDR1 is SGDLS and CDR2 is YYNGEE. The CDR3 nucleotides are TGTGCCAGCAGCGTAACCGGGCTCGGGGAGCTGTTTTTT. Translation gives CASSVTGLGELFF. Using reference TRBV9 and TRBJ2-2 for the parts outside the CDR3, the full variable domain is DSGVTQTPKHLITATGQRVTLRCSPRSGDLSVYWYQQSLDQGLQFLIQYYNGEERAKGNILERFSAQQFPDLHSELNLSSLELGDSALYFCASSVTGLGELFFGEGSRLTVL.

The V call is TRBV6-5, the J call TRBJ2-3, with D unclear. Deletions cut 6 bases from V and 0 bases from J, with 7 bases between. Looked up from germline, CDR1 is MNHEY and CDR2 is SVGAGI. CDR3 length: 13 residues. CDR3: CASSSTSTDTQYF. The DNA of the CDR3 is TGTGCCAGCAGCTCGACTAGCACAGATACGCAGTATTTT.

This clonotype has ten or more counts. The CDR3, as DNA: TGTGCCAGTAGTATCAGACAGCACACCGGGGAGCTGTTTTTT. Translated: CASSIRQHTGELFF. The chain links TRBV19 to TRBJ2-2; the D gene is possibly TRBD1 (5 bases). Trimming pared 3 bases from V and 3 bases from J, leaving 8 bases between. CDR1 is LNHDA and CDR2 is SQIVND in the germline V gene (reference sequence). CDR3 size: 14 residues.

Points on this clonotype: Sequence at one end of the junction differs from germline and may be a read error. The chain has TRBV6-1 and TRBJ2-5, with TRBD1 matching over 8 bases. The CDR3 has 16 residues. Germline V gene data show CDR1 as MNHNS and CDR2 as SASEGT. CDR3 residues: CASSYYRQGSQGTQYF. The CDR3 region has the DNA TGTGCCAGCAGTTACTATCGACAGGGGTCCCAAGGGACCCAGTACTTC.

The V and J genes are TRBV10-3 and TRBJ2-1, with TRBD2 identical over 10 bases. The CDR3 spans 16 residues. The V and J ends lost 0 bases and 4 bases, in that order; junction bases with no gene match: 3. Germline CDR1 reads ENHRY; CDR2 reads SYGVKD. The CDR3 DNA follows: TGTGCCATCAGTGAGTCGGTAGCGGGGGGTTACAATGAGCAGTTCTTC. Protein sequence: CAISESVAGGYNEQFF.

The chain's CDR3 is CASSGDRGYEQYF. As DNA, the CDR3 is TGTGCCAGCAGCGGGGACAGGGGGTACGAGCAGTACTTC. The chain combines TRBV5-6 with TRBJ2-7; TRBD1 agrees at 11 bases. This CDR3 contains 13 residues. The germline V gene encodes CDR1 SGHDT and CDR2 YYEEEE. Trimming removed 4 bases from V and 4 bases from J; junction bases left unmatched: 1.

The table lists this clonotype with many counts. V usage is TRBV24-1 and J usage is TRBJ1-2; D gene ambiguous. The germline V gene has CDR1 KGHDR and CDR2 SFDVKD. The CDR3 is made up of 15 amino acids. Trimming cost V 3 bases and J 2 bases, with 12 bases left between them. DNA of the CDR3: TGTGCCACCAGTGATGGTGGGCCTTACAACTATGGCTACACCTTC. It encodes CATSDGGPYNYGYTF.

This clonotype came up many times. This chain joins TRBV19 and TRBJ2-5; 7 nucleotides match TRBD1. V lost 9 bases to trimming and J lost 5 bases; unmatched junction nucleotides: 9. The CDR3 has 13 amino acids. The germline V gene encodes CDR1 LNHDA and CDR2 SQIVND (reference sequence). CDR3 DNA sequence: TGTGCCAGCAGACCCATAGGGGGCGAGACCCAGTACTTC. Its translation: CASRPIGGETQYF.

In its sample, this clonotype was seen a few times. The junction shows a germline mismatch at one end, possibly a read error. The chain couples TRBV29-1 to TRBJ2-6; 8 nucleotides agree with TRBD1. The germline V gene has CDR1 SQVTM and CDR2 ANQGSEA. The CDR3 consists of 13 residues. The CDR3 sequence is CSVQTDRAYVLTF. The CDR3 coding sequence is TGCAGCGTTCAAACGGACAGGGCCTACGTCCTGACTTTC.

Many counts were recorded for this clonotype. The rearrangement joins TRBV7-9 to TRBJ2-7; no clear D gene. The germline V gene encodes CDR1 SEHNR and CDR2 FQNEAQ (reference sequence). The CDR3 contains 13 residues. Deletions cut 3 bases from V and 3 bases from J, with 9 bases between. The chain's CDR3 is CASSFRRSYEQYF. CDR3 nucleotide sequence: TGTGCCAGCAGCTTTCGACGGAGCTACGAGCAGTACTTC.

The chain links TRBV10-3 to TRBJ2-5; D unresolved. Germline V gene data show CDR1 as ENHRY and CDR2 as SYGVKD. CDR3 size: 14 residues. The V gene lost 2 bases and the J gene lost 1 base, with 8 bases spanning the gap. The CDR3 DNA sequence: TGTGCCATCAGTGAGGGGCCTGTCCAAGAGACCCAGTACTTC. Translated, it gives CAISEGPVQETQYF.

The V gene is TRBV2, the J gene TRBJ2-7; either TRBD1 or TRBD2 may supply D (5 bases each). This CDR3 is 14 amino acids long. Germline V gene data show CDR1 as SNHLY and CDR2 as FYNNEI. Trimming removed 5 bases at V and 3 bases at J, with 14 bases between. CDR3 sequence: CASSLGTPGYEQYF. DNA for the CDR3: TGTGCCAGCAGTCTGGGGACCCCAGGCTACGAGCAGTACTTC.

The table lists this clonotype with a few counts. The chain joins TRBV5-4 to TRBJ2-2, with D tentatively TRBD2 (5 bases). This CDR3 is 16 amino acids long. V gave up 4 bases and J gave up 8 bases, with 21 bases separating them. Germline values: CDR1 SGHNT, CDR2 YYREEE (reference sequence). The CDR3 DNA sequence: TGTGCCAGCAGCGATGGGCGCCGAGGGCCGTTGGGGGAGCTGTTTTTT. It translates to CASSDGRRGPLGELFF.

In regard to this clonotype: A much bigger clone sits one base away, suggesting this may be a read error. This is likely a read error, given that the CDR3 carries no conserved phenylalanine or tryptophan at its end. This chain joins TRBV14 and TRBJ2-7; no clear D. Germline loops: CDR1 SGHDN, CDR2 FVKESK. This CDR3 is built from 14 residues. Trimming removed 1 base at V and 1 base at J, with 8 bases between. The CDR3, as DNA: TGTGCCAGCAGCCAAGCTGGCGGATCCTACGAGCAGTACTGC. It yields the protein CASSQAGGSYEQYC.

V gene TRBV7-9 combines with J gene TRBJ2-5; TRBD1 agrees at 9 bases. Unmatched junction bases numbered 5, after V lost 5 bases and J lost 1 base. This CDR3 spans 15 amino acids. Germline V CDR1 and CDR2: SEHNR, FQNEAQ (reference sequence). The CDR3 is CASSPTGGGQETQYF. CDR3 coding DNA: TGTGCCAGCAGCCCGACAGGGGGAGGCCAAGAGACCCAGTACTTC.